The present TCR beta chain was sequenced within a study of blood T cell repertoires in COVID-19. This clone was seen a single time. Germline loops: CDR1 SGHNT, CDR2 YYREEE (reference sequence). The junction had 10 bases not matched to a gene; V was cut back by 7 bases and J by 5 bases. The CDR3 sequence is 16 residues long. Measured with immunoSEQ multiplex PCR; TCRdb has only the in-frame clones, and not every one. The table has approximately 85,000 clones, roughly 89% seen once. The J gene is TRBJ2-5, the V gene TRBV5-4, with TRBD2 matching over 14 bases. Sequenced material: peripheral blood. This receptor was taken from a man in his fifties with active or convalescent COVID-19. The CDR3 bases are TGTGCCAGCGTATCCGGGACTAGCGGGAGCTTGGAGACCCAGTACTTC. As protein: CASVSGTSGSLETQYF.